The 9 T cell receptor beta chains listed next were all sequenced from one sample in a study of blood T cell repertoires in COVID-19. Sequencing was performed with immunoSEQ multiplex PCR; in TCRdb, only in-frame clones are kept and a portion is missing. The data hold about 82,000 clones, with around 81% observed a single time. The sample was peripheral blood. The receptors here all came from an elderly man with acute or convalescent COVID-19.

CDR3 amino acids: CASSISTGGYEQYF. In DNA, the CDR3 is TGTGCCAGTAGTATATCGACAGGGGGATACGAGCAGTACTTC. This rearrangement joins TRBV19 to TRBJ2-7; 9 bases line up with TRBD1. The CDR3 totals 14 residues. The V and J ends lost 2 bases and 4 bases, in that order; junction bases with no gene match: 3. The V gene's germline CDR1 is LNHDA and CDR2 SQIVND (reference sequence).

The V call is TRBV28, the J call TRBJ2-4; D gene ambiguous. The CDR3 runs 14 residues. CDR1 and CDR2 from the germline V gene are MDHEN and SYDVKM. V gave up 6 bases and J gave up 2 bases, with 11 bases separating them. For the CDR3, the DNA is TGTGCCAGCAGCGGGTCCCTTCCCAAAAACATTCAGTACTTC. It encodes CASSGSLPKNIQYF.

CDR3: CASSPGQGQGEAFF. The CDR3 nucleotides read TGCGCCAGCAGCCCGGGACAGGGACAGGGTGAAGCTTTCTTT. J is TRBJ1-1 and V is TRBV5-1, with 9 bases that match TRBD1. The junction had 8 bases not matched to a gene; V was cut back by 4 bases and J by 7 bases. The CDR3 length is 14 residues. CDR1 is SGHRS, CDR2 YFSETQ, per germline. Supplemented by reference TRBV5-1 and TRBJ1-1, the full variable domain reads KAGVTQTPRYLIKTRGQQVTLSCSPISGHRSVSWYQQTPGQGLQFLFEYFSETQRNKGNFPGRFSGRQFSNSRSEMNVSTLELGDSALYLCASSPGQGQGEAFFGQGTRLTVV.

The V and J genes are TRBV7-3 and TRBJ2-2; D is ambiguous. V lost 5 bases, J lost 7 bases, and 5 bases lay in between. CDR3 length: 11 amino acids. Looked up from germline, CDR1 is SGHTA and CDR2 is FQGTGA. CDR3: CASSGGGELFF. The CDR3 coding sequence is TGTGCCAGCAGCGGCGGCGGGGAGCTGTTTTTT.

V usage is TRBV18 and J usage is TRBJ1-1; D might be TRBD1 (5 bases). The V end lost 0 bases, the J end lost 5 bases, and 16 bases lay between the germline ends. The CDR3 spans 16 residues. CDR1 and CDR2 (germline): KGHSH, LQKENI. The CDR3 DNA reads TGTGCCAGCTCACCACCCTACGCGGGGGGGGGAACTGAAGCTTTCTTT. As protein: CASSPPYAGGGTEAFF.

The genes are TRBV28 and TRBJ2-7, with TRBD1 matching 10 bases. J lost 5 bases, V lost 6 bases, and 10 bases had no gene match. The germline V gene has CDR1 MDHEN and CDR2 SYDVKM. The CDR3 runs to 15 residues. The CDR3 reads CASRPSGTGENEQYF. The CDR3 region has the DNA TGTGCCAGCAGACCCTCCGGGACAGGGGAAAACGAGCAGTACTTC. Combining the CDR3 with reference TRBV28 and TRBJ2-7 gives the whole variable domain DVKVTQSSRYLVKRTGEKVFLECVQDMDHENMFWYRQDPGLGLRLIYFSYDVKMKEKGDIPEGYSVSREKKERFSLILESASTNQTSMYLCASRPSGTGENEQYFGPGTRLTVT.

The table lists this clone with a count of one. The J gene is TRBJ1-6, the V gene TRBV28; D ambiguous. This CDR3 is 15 amino acids long. Trimming pared 6 bases from V and 2 bases from J, leaving 11 bases between. The V gene's germline CDR1 is MDHEN and CDR2 SYDVKM. The CDR3 sequence: CASREGAPYNSPLHF. CDR3 DNA: TGTGCCAGCAGGGAGGGCGCTCCCTATAATTCACCCCTCCACTTT.

The rearrangement joins TRBV10-2 to TRBJ1-5; D is ambiguous. The CDR3 spans 14 residues. The germline CDR1 and CDR2 sequences are WSHSY and SAAADI. The ends were cut back, 3 bases at V and 4 bases at J, with 10 bases in the middle. The CDR3 region is CASSERQANQPQHF. Here the CDR3 DNA reads TGCGCCAGCAGTGAAAGACAAGCAAATCAGCCCCAGCATTTT.

The gene calls are TRBV11-3 and TRBJ2-3; D gene unclear. This CDR3 is built from 15 residues. Trimming left V 5 bases short and J 9 bases short, with 21 bases between. Germline CDR1 is SGHNT and CDR2 is YENEEA. CDR3 DNA sequence: TGTGCCAGCAGCCTCGTAGGTTGGAGAGGTCGCACGCAGTATTTT. This sequence encodes CASSLVGWRGRTQYF.